Sequencing of this T cell receptor (beta chain) was carried out in a study of beta chain features in type 1 diabetes. The CDR3 is made up of 15 amino acids. Trimming took off 0 bases at V and 10 bases at J, with 16 bases between the two ends. CDR1 and CDR2 (germline): SEHNR, FQNEAQ (reference sequence). Whole-study findings and limits: For patients and controls alike, PCR might favor shorter templates to the same degree. Significant though moderate, a shortening of TCRB CDR3s appeared in all four CD4+ subsets of Type 1 diabetes patients.

Notes on this clone: As yet, its antigen is unknown.

Averaging approximately 0.11 L, one heparinised blood draw was given by each donor. The isolated RNA, all of it, was reverse transcribed, so expressed TCRB transcripts were what got sequenced. Naive, central memory and regulatory T cell samples produced a mean of around 4 million reads. Here immunoSEQ multiplex PCR was the method, and the copy in TCRdb shows in-frame clones only, minus some. The table shows around 320,000 clones, with 11% to 15% occurring only once. The clonotype comes from a man younger than 45 in good health. This chain uses TRBV7-9 with TRBJ1-3; D uncertain. Sequencing was done on a sample of central memory CD4+ T cells from blood. This chain's CDR3 is CASSLAPGPLRTIYF. DNA for the CDR3: TGTGCCAGCAGCTTAGCGCCGGGCCCTCTTAGGACCATATATTTT.